The T cell receptor beta chain described here comes from a study of glioma-infiltrating T cells after dendritic cell vaccination. For the study at large: Patients had newly diagnosed or recurrent glioblastoma and received dendritic cell vaccines.

Repertoires were generated with immunoSEQ multiplex PCR, while TCRdb's copy carries only in-frame clones and drops some. The repertoire holds roughly 82,000 clones, with approximately 90% as singletons. CDR1 and CDR2 (germline): SGHKS, YYEKEE (reference sequence). Trimming pared 4 bases from V and 0 bases from J, leaving 11 bases between. This CDR3 has 15 amino acids. The sequence was collected from a human donor with glioblastoma. The material sequenced was blood, taken before dendritic cell vaccination. This chain uses TRBV5-5 with TRBJ1-3; D may be TRBD1 (5 bases). The CDR3 bases are TGTGCCAGCAGCGCGGGGGGGAGCTCTGGAAACACCATATATTTT. Protein sequence: CASSAGGSSGNTIYF.